Sequencing of this T cell receptor (beta chain) was carried out in a study of siplizumab effects on memory and regulatory T cells. The V and J ends lost 1 base and 2 bases respectively, with 18 bases between them. Germline CDR1 and CDR2: SGHDT and YYEEEE. The CDR3 has 17 amino acids. Generated by immunoSEQ multiplex PCR, the TCRdb table keeps only in-frame clones and is missing some. This table holds 70,000 to 95,000 clones, about 87% found once. Sequences were obtained from CD4+ T cells sorted from blood. The chain employs TRBV5-6 and TRBJ2-5; D possibly uses TRBD1 or TRBD2 (5 bases each). The source of this sequence is a human donor in good health. CDR3 sequence: CASSLKFPPWGQETQYF. CDR3 sequence (DNA): TGTGCCAGCAGCTTGAAGTTCCCGCCATGGGGGCAAGAGACCCAGTACTTC.